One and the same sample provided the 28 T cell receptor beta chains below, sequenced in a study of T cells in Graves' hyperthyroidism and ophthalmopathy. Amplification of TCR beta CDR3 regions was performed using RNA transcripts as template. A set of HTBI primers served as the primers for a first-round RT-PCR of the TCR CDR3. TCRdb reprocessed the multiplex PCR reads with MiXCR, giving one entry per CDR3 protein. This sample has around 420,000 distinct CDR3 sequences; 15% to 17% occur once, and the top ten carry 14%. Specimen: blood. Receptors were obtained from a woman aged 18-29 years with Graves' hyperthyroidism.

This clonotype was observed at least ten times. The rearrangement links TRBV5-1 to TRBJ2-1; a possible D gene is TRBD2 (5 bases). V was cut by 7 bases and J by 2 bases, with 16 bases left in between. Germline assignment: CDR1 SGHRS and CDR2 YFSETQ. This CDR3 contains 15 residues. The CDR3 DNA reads TGCGCCAGCTGTCCGAGCGGCGTAACCTACAATGAGCAGTTCTTC. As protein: CASCPSGVTYNEQFF. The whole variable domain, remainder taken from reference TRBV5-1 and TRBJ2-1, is KAGVTQTPRYLIKTRGQQVTLSCSPISGHRSVSWYQQTPGQGLQFLFEYFSETQRNKGNFPGRFSGRQFSNSRSEMNVSTLELGDSALYLCASCPSGVTYNEQFFGPGTRLTVL.

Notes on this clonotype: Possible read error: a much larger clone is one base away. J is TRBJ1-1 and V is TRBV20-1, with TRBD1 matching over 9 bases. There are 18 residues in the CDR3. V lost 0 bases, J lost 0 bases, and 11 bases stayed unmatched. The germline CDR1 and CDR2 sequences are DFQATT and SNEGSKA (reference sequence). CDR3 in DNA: TGCAGTGCTAGAGATACCAGACAGGGGGGAGTCATGAACACTGAAGCTTTCTTT. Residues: CSARDTRQGGVMNTEAFF.

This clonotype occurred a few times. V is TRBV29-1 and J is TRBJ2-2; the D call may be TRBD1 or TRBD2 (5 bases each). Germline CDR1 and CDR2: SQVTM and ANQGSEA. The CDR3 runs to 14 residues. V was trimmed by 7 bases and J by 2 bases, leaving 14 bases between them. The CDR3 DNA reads TGCAGCGGCGGATCCGGGGCTAACACCGGGGAGCTGTTTTTT. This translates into CSGGSGANTGELFF.

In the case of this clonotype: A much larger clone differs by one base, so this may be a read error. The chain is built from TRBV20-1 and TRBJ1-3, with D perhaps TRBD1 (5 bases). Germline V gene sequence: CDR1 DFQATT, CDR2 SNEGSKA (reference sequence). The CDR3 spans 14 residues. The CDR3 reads CSASTGGSGNAIYF. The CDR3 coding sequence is TGCAGTGCTAGTACAGGAGGGTCTGGAAACGCCATATATTTT.

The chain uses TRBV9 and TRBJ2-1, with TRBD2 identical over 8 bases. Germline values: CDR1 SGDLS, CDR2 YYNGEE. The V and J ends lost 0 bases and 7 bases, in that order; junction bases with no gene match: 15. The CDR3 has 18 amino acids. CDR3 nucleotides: TGTGCCAGCAGCGTAGGCCCCCCGGGACTAGGTTTTGCTAATGAGCAGTTCTTC. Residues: CASSVGPPGLGFANEQFF.

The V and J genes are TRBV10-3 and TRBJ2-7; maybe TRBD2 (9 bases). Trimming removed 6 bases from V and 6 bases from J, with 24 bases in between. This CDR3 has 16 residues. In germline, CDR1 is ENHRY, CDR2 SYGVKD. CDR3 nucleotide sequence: TGTGCCATCAGCGCAGGGGGCTTAGCGGGGGCGGTCGAGCAGTACTTC. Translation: CAISAGGLAGAVEQYF.

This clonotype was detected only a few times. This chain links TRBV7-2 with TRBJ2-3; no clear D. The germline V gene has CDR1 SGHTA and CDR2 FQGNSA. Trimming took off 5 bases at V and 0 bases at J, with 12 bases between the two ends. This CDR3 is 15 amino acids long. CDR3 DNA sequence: TGTGCCAGCAGCCCAGCACCCATTAGCACAGATACGCAGTATTTT. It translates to CASSPAPISTDTQYF.

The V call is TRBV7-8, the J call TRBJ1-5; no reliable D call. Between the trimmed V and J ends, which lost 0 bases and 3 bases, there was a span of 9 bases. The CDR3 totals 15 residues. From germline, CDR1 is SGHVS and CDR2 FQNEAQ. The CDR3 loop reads CASSLAQGFNQPQHF. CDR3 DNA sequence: TGTGCCAGCAGCTTAGCGCAAGGTTTCAATCAGCCCCAGCATTTT.

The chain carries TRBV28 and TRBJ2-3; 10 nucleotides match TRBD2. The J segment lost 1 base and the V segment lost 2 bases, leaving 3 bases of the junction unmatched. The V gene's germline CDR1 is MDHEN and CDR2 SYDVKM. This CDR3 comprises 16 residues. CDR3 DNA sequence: TGTGCCAGCAGTTTAAGCGGGGGGGGGGGCACAGATACGCAGTATTTT. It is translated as CASSLSGGGGTDTQYF. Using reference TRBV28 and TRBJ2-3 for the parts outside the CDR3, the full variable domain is DVKVTQSSRYLVKRTGEKVFLECVQDMDHENMFWYRQDPGLGLRLIYFSYDVKMKEKGDIPEGYSVSREKKERFSLILESASTNQTSMYLCASSLSGGGGTDTQYFGPGTRLTVL.

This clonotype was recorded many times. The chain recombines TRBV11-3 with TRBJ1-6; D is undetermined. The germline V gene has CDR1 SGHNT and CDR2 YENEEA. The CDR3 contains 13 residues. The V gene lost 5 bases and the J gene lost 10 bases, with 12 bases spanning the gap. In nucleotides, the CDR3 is TGTGCCAGCAGCGGAGGAGGGCAATCACCCCTCCACTTT. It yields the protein CASSGGGQSPLHF. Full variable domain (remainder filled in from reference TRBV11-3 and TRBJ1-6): EAGVVQSPRYKIIEKKQPVAFWCNPISGHNTLYWYLQNLGQGPELLIRYENEEAVDDSQLPKDRFSAERLKGVDSTLKIQPAELGDSAVYLCASSGGGQSPLHFGNGTRLTVT.

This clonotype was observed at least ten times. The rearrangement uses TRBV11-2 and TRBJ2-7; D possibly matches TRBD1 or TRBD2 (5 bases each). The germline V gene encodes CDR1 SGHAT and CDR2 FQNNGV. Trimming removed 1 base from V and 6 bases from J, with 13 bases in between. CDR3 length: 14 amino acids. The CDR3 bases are TGTGCCAGCAGCTTAGGCCAGGGACCCCTCGAGCAGTACTTC. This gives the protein CASSLGQGPLEQYF.

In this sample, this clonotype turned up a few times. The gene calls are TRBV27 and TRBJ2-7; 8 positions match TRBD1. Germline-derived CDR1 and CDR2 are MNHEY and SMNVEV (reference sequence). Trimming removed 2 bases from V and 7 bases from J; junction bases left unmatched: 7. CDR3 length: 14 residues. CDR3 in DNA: TGTGCCAGCAGTTTACTAGTCCAGGGGGCTGAGCAGTACTTC. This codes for CASSLLVQGAEQYF.

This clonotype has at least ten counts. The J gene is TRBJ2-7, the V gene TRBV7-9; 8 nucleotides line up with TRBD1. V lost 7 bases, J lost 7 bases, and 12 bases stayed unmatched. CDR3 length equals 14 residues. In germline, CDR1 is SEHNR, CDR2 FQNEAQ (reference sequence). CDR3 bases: TGTGCCAGCACCGGACAGGGACCCTCGGGGGAGCAGTACTTC. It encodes CASTGQGPSGEQYF.

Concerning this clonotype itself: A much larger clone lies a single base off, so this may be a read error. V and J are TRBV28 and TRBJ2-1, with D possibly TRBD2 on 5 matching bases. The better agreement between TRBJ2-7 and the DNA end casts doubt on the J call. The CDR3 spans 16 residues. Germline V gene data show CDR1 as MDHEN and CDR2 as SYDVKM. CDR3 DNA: TGTGCCAGCAGTTTAGAGACGGGAAGCTCCTACAATGAGCAGTACTTC. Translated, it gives CASSLETGSSYNEQYF.

The CDR3 bases are TGTGCCGCAGGAGGGACTAGCGGCAAAGAGACCCAGTACTTC. It yields the protein CAAGGTSGKETQYF. This chain connects TRBV10-3 to TRBJ2-5, with 11 bases that match TRBD2. From germline, CDR1 is ENHRY and CDR2 SYGVKD. Germline trimming cut 11 bases from V and 3 bases from J; bases unmatched to any gene: 8. The CDR3 extends over 14 amino acids.

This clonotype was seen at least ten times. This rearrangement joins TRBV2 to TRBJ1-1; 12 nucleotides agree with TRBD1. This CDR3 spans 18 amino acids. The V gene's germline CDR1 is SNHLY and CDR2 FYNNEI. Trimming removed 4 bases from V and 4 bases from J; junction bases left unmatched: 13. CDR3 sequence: CASSAIKVGQGARTEAFF. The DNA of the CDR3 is TGTGCCAGCAGTGCCATCAAGGTGGGACAGGGGGCGCGCACTGAAGCTTTCTTT.

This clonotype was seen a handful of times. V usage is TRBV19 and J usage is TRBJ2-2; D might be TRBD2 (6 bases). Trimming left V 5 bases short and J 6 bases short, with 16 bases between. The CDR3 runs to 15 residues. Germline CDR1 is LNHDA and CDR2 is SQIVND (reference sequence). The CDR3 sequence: CASSPRDSLAGELFF. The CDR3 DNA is TGTGCCAGTAGTCCCCGGGACTCCCTCGCCGGGGAGCTGTTTTTT.

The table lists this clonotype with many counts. The CDR3 is CASSLGGEGEGYTF. Written as DNA, the CDR3 is TGTGCCAGCAGTTTAGGTGGGGAGGGTGAAGGCTACACCTTC. The chain combines TRBV12-3 or TRBV12-4 with TRBJ1-2; D is ambiguous. CDR3 length: 14 amino acids. V lost 1 base to trimming and J lost 8 bases, with 14 bases between them.

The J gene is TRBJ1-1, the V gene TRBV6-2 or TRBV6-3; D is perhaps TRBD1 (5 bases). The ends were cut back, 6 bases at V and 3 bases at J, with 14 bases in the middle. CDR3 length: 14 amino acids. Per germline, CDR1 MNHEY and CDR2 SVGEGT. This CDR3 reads CASSLRGGYTEAFF. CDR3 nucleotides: TGTGCCAGCAGCCTCCGGGGGGGTTACACTGAAGCTTTCTTT.

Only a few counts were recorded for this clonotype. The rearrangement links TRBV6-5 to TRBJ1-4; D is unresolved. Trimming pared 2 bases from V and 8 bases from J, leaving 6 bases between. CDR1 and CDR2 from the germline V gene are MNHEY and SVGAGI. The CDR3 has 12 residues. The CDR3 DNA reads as TGTGCCAGCAGTTACACCGGGGAAAAACTGTTTTTT. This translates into CASSYTGEKLFF.

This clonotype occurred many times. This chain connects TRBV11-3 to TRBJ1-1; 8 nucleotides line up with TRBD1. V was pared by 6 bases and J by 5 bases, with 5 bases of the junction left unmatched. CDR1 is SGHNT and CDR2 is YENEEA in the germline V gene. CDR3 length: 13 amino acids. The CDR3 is CASSGQGETEAFF. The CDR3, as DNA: TGTGCCAGCAGTGGACAGGGAGAAACTGAAGCTTTCTTT.

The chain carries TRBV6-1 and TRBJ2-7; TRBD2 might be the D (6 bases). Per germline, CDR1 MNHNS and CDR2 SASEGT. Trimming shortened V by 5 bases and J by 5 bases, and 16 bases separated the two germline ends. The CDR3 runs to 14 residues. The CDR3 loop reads CASSKGRDLDEQYF. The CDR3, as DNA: TGTGCCAGCAGTAAGGGGCGGGATCTCGACGAGCAGTACTTC.

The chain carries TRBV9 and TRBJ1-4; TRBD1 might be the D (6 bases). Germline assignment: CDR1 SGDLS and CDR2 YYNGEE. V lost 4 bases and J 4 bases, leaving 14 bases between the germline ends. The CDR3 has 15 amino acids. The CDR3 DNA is TGTGCCAGCAGCCCTCAGGGGTCCCTTAATGAAAAACTGTTTTTT. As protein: CASSPQGSLNEKLFF.

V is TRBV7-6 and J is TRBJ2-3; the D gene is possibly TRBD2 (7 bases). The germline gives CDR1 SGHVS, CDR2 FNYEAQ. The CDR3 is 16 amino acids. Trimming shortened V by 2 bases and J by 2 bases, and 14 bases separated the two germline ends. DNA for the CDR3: TGTGCCAGCAGCTTAAGAGGGGGAGGGACCACAGATACGCAGTATTTT. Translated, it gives CASSLRGGGTTDTQYF.

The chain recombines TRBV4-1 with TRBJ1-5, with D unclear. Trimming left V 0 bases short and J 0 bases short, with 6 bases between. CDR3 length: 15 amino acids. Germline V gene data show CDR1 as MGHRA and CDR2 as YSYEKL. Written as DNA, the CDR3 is TGCGCCAGCAGCCAAGAAGGGCATAGCAATCAGCCCCAGCATTTT. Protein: CASSQEGHSNQPQHF.

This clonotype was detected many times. The CDR3 region is CASTLSVRGTYEQYF. The CDR3 DNA reads as TGTGCCAGCACCCTATCCGTCAGGGGGACTTACGAGCAGTACTTC. V usage is TRBV12-3 or TRBV12-4 and J usage is TRBJ2-7; possibly TRBD1 for D (7 bases). The CDR3 is made up of 15 amino acids. V lost 7 bases and J lost 4, with 20 bases in between.

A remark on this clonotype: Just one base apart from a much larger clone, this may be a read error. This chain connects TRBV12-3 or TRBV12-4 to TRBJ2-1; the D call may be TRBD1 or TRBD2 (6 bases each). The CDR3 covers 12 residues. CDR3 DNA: TGCGCCAGCAGCCAAGGGGGGACCGAGCAGTTCTTC. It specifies CASSQGGTEQFF.

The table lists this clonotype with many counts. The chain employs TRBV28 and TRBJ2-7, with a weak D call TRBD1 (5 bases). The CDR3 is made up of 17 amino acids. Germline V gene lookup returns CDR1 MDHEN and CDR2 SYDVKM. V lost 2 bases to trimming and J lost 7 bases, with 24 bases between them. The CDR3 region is CASSLRERQLRGWEQYF. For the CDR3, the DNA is TGTGCCAGCAGTTTAAGGGAACGGCAGCTTAGGGGATGGGAGCAGTACTTC.